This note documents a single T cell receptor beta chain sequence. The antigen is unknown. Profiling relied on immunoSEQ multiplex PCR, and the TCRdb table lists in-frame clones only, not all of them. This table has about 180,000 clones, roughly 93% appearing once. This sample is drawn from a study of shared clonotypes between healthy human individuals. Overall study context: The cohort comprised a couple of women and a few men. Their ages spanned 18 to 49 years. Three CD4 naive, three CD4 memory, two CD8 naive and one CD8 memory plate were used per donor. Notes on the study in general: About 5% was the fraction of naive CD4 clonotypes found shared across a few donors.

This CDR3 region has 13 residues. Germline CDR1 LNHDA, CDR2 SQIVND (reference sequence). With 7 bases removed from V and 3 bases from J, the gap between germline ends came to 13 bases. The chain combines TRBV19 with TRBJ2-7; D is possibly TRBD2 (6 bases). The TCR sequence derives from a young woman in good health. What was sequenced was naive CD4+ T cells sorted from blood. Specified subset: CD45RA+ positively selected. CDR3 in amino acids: CASKSGDLYEQYF. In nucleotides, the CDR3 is TGTGCCAGTAAATCGGGAGATCTCTACGAGCAGTACTTC.